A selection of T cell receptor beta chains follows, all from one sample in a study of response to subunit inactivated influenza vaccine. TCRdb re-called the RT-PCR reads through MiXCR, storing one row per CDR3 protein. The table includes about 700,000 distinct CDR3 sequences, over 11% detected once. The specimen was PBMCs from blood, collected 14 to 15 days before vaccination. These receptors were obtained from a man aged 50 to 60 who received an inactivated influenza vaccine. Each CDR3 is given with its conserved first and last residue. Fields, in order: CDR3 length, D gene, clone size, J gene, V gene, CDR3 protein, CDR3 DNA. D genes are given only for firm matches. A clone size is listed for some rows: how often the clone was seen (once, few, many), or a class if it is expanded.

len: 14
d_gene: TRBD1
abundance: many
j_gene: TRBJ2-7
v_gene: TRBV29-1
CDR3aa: CSVSAGTGGYEQYF
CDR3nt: TGCAGCGTGTCTGCCGGGACAGGGGGGTACGAGCAGTACTTC

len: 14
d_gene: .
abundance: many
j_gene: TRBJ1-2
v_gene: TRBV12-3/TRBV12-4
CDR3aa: CASRTSGTLDGYTF
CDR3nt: TGTGCCAGCCGAACATCCGGGACACTCGATGGCTACACCTTC

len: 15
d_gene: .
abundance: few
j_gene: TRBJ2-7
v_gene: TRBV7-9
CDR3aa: CASSLGPQSSYEQYF
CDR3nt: TGTGCCAGCAGCTTAGGCCCCCAATCCTCCTACGAGCAGTACTTC

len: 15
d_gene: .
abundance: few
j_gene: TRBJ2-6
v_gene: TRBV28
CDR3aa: CASSLIYSGANVLTF
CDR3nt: TGTGCCAGCAGTTTAATTTACTCTGGGGCCAACGTCCTGACTTTC

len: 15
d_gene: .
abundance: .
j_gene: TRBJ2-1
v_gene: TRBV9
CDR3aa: CASSVGLSEYNEQFF
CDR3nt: TGTGCCAGCAGCGTAGGCCTATCGGAATACAATGAGCAGTTCTTC

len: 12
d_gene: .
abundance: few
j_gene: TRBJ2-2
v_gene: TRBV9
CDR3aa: CASSDIPGELFF
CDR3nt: TGTGCCAGCAGCGACATACCCGGGGAGCTGTTTTTT

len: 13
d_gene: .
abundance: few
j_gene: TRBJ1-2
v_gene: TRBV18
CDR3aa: CASSPDQFYGYTF
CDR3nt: TGTGCCAGCTCACCGGATCAGTTCTATGGCTACACCTTC

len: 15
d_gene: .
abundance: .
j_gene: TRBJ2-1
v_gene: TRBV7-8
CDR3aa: CASSLEGSPYNEQFF
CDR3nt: TGTGCCAGCAGCTTAGAGGGTAGCCCCTACAATGAGCAGTTCTTC

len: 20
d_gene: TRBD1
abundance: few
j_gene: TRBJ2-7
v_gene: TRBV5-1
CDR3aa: CASSLGYLDRVSLSLYEQYF
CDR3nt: TGCGCCAGCAGCTTGGGATACCTGGACAGGGTATCCTTATCACTCTACGAGCAGTACTTC

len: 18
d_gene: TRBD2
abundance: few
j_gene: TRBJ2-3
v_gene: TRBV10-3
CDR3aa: CAISERGLAGTGTDTQYF
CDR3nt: TGTGCCATCAGTGAGAGGGGACTAGCGGGAACTGGGACAGATACGCAGTATTTT

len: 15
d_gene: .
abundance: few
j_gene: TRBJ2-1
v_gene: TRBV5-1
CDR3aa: CASSESGKSYNEQFF
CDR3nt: TGCGCCAGCAGCGAGTCGGGGAAGTCCTACAATGAGCAGTTCTTC

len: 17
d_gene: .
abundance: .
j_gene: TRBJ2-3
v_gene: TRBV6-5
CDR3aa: CASSYSSRGSEPDTQYF
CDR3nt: TGTGCCAGCAGTTACTCATCCCGGGGCTCGGAACCAGATACGCAGTATTTT

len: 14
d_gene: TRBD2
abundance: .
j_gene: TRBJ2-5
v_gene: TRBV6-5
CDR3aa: CASSLRLAQETQYF
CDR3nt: TGTGCCAGCAGTTTAAGACTAGCTCAAGAGACCCAGTACTTC

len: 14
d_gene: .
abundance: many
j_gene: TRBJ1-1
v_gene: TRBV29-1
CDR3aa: CSVERGGVKPEAFF
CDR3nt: TGCAGCGTTGAAAGAGGTGGGGTGAAGCCTGAAGCTTTCTTT

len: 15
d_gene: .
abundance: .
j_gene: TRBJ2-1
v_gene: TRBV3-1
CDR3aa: CASSQGGYSYNEQFF
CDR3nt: TGTGCCAGCAGCCAAGGGGGGTACTCCTACAATGAGCAGTTCTTC

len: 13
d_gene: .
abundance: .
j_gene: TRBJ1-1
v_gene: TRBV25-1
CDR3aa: CASSDLRDSKAFF
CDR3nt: TGTGCCAGCAGTGATTTGAGAGACAGTAAAGCTTTCTTT

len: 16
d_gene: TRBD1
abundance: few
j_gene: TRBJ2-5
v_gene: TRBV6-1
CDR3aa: CASSELGQQYGETQYF
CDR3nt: TGTGCCAGCAGTGAACTGGGACAGCAATATGGGGAGACCCAGTACTTC

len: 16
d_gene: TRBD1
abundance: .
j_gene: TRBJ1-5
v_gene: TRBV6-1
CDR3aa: CASIIYRDRVNQPQHF
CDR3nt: TGTGCCAGCATAATATACCGGGACAGGGTAAACCAGCCCCAGCATTTT

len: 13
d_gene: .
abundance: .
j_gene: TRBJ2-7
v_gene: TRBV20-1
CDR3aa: CSARDVAGSEQYF
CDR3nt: TGCAGTGCTAGAGATGTCGCAGGAAGCGAGCAGTACTTC

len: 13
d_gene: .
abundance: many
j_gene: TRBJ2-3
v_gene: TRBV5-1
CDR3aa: CASSLAGSDTQYF
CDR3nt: TGCGCCAGCAGCTTGGCTGGTTCAGATACGCAGTATTTT

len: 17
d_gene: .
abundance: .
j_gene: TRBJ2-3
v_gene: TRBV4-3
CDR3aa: CASSQDQRVAGTDTQYF
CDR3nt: TGCGCCAGCAGCCAAGATCAGAGGGTAGCGGGCACAGATACGCAGTATTTT